The 11 T cell receptor beta chains reported below all come from one sample, sequenced in a study of blood T cell repertoires in COVID-19. Data came from immunoSEQ multiplex PCR; TCRdb stores just in-frame clones and leaves some out. This sample has roughly 200,000 clones, with 88% found just once. Sequenced material: PBMCs or T cells enriched from blood (not recorded which). These receptors were obtained from a woman under 40 who had recovered from COVID-19.

Here the CDR3 reads CASSYSGTGTNQPQHF. As DNA, the CDR3 is TGTGCCAGCAGTTATTCCGGGACAGGGACAAATCAGCCCCAGCATTTT. The chain employs TRBV2 and TRBJ1-5, with 9 bases matching TRBD1. The CDR3 loop spans 16 amino acids. The germline CDR1 and CDR2 sequences are SNHLY and FYNNEI. J lost 4 bases, V lost 5 bases, and 9 bases had no gene match.

The chain couples TRBV7-3 to TRBJ2-3; TRBD1 matches at 9 bases. The CDR3 sequence is 14 residues long. V lost 1 base, J lost 6 bases, and 2 bases stayed unmatched. Germline CDR1 reads SGHTA; CDR2 reads FQGTGA. The CDR3 region has the DNA TGTGCCAGCAGCTTAAGGACAGGGGATGATACGCAGTATTTT. Amino acids: CASSLRTGDDTQYF.

V is TRBV4-1 and J is TRBJ1-6, with TRBD1 matching 10 bases. The CDR3 covers 15 residues. Trimming cost V 1 base and J 11 bases; bases outside gene matches: 5. The V gene's germline CDR1 is MGHRA and CDR2 YSYEKL. CDR3 bases: TGCGCCAGCAGCCAAGGACAGGGGGCTTGGACACCCCTCCACTTT. Translated, it gives CASSQGQGAWTPLHF.

The V call is TRBV2, the J call TRBJ2-2; TRBD1 agrees at 7 bases. Germline CDR1 is SNHLY and CDR2 is FYNNEI. The CDR3 consists of 15 residues. V was pared by 5 bases and J by 3 bases, with 6 bases of the junction left unmatched. The CDR3 reads CASSRDRVDTGELFF. The CDR3 DNA sequence: TGTGCCAGCAGTCGAGACAGGGTGGACACCGGGGAGCTGTTTTTT.

This clone appeared once. V gene TRBV10-2 combines with J gene TRBJ2-5; the D gene is possibly TRBD1 (6 bases). Germline V lookup: CDR1 WSHSY, CDR2 SAAADI. V shed 0 bases and J shed 5 bases, with 13 bases lying between them. The CDR3 has 15 amino acids. The chain's CDR3 is CASSESGAPLETQYF. The CDR3 DNA follows: TGCGCCAGCAGTGAGTCGGGGGCCCCTCTGGAGACCCAGTACTTC.

V and J are TRBV19 and TRBJ2-1; perhaps TRBD2 as D (6 bases). The CDR3 covers 15 residues. Germline V gene data show CDR1 as LNHDA and CDR2 as SQIVND (reference sequence). Trimming removed 1 base from V and 4 bases from J, with 11 bases in between. The CDR3 loop is CASSIGLASYNEQFF. The DNA for the CDR3 is TGTGCCAGTAGTATAGGTCTAGCGAGTTACAATGAGCAGTTCTTC.

CDR3 coding DNA: TGTGCCAGTAGTATGGGGACAGGGGGCTATGAGGACACCGGGGAGCTGTTTTTT. Its protein product is CASSMGTGGYEDTGELFF. The chain couples TRBV19 to TRBJ2-2, with TRBD1 matching 12 bases. The ends lost 3 bases at V and 3 bases at J; junction bases unmatched: 8. The CDR3 runs 18 residues. The germline V gene encodes CDR1 LNHDA and CDR2 SQIVND (reference sequence).

This clone has more than one count but fewer than ten. This chain uses TRBV6-6 with TRBJ2-1; D possibly corresponds to TRBD1 (5 bases). CDR3 length equals 15 residues. Germline assignment: CDR1 MNHNY and CDR2 SVGAGI (reference sequence). V was pared by 2 bases and J by 1 base, with 9 bases between. The CDR3 nucleotides are TGTGCCAGCAGTTACGACAGACCGTCCTACAATGAGCAGTTCTTC. Its protein product is CASSYDRPSYNEQFF.

The chain carries TRBV19 and TRBJ2-1; 9 nucleotides line up with TRBD1. Germline CDR1 and CDR2: LNHDA and SQIVND (reference sequence). This CDR3 has 13 residues. The trim removed 9 bases at V and 9 bases at J, leaving 9 bases unmatched. The DNA for the CDR3 is TGTGCCAGCGGCCGGGACAGGGACGGTGAGCAGTTCTTC. Translated, it gives CASGRDRDGEQFF.

The chain is built from TRBV7-9 and TRBJ1-2, with D hard to call. The CDR3 runs to 13 residues. Germline V lookup: CDR1 SEHNR, CDR2 FQNEAQ (reference sequence). Trimming cost V 5 bases and J 8 bases, with 15 bases left between them. CDR3 residues: CASSGVVTIGYTF. Here the CDR3 DNA reads TGTGCCAGCAGCGGTGTTGTTACAATCGGCTACACCTTC.

V is TRBV5-4 and J is TRBJ1-2, with 7 nucleotides matching TRBD1. The germline gives CDR1 SGHNT, CDR2 YYREEE (reference sequence). This CDR3 spans 14 amino acids. J was trimmed by 5 bases and V by 1 base; bases with no gene match: 5. The CDR3 here is CASSLNSGGYGYTF. DNA for the CDR3: TGTGCCAGCAGCTTGAACTCAGGGGGTTATGGCTACACCTTC.